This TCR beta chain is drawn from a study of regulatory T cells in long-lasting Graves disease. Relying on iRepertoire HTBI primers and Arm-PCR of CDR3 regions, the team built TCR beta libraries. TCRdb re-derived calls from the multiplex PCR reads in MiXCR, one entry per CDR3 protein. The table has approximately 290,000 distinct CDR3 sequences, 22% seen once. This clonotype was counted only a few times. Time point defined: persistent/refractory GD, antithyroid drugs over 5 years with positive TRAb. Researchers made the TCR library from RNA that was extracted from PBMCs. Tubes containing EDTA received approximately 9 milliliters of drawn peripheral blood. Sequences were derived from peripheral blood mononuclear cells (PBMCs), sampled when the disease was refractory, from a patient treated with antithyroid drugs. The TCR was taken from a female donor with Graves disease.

CDR3 bases: TGTGCCAGCAGTCGCAGGGGGTGGACCGGGGAGCTGTTTTTT. It encodes CASSRRGWTGELFF. The V and J genes are TRBV28 and TRBJ2-2; 7 bases are shared with TRBD1. This CDR3 comprises 14 residues. The germline gives CDR1 MDHEN, CDR2 SYDVKM. The junction had 5 bases not matched to a gene; V was cut back by 5 bases and J by 5 bases. The whole variable domain, remainder taken from reference TRBV28 and TRBJ2-2, is DVKVTQSSRYLVKRTGEKVFLECVQDMDHENMFWYRQDPGLGLRLIYFSYDVKMKEKGDIPEGYSVSREKKERFSLILESASTNQTSMYLCASSRRGWTGELFFGEGSRLTVL.